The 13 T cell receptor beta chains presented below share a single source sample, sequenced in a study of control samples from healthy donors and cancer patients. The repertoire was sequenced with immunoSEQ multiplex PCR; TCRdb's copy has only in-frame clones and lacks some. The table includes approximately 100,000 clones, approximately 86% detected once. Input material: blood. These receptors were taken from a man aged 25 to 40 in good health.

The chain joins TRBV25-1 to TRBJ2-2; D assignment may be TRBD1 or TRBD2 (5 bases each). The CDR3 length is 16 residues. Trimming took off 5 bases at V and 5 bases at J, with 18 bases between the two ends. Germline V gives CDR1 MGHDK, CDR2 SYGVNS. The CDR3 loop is CASSRIGQGGTGELFF. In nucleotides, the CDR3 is TGTGCCAGCAGTAGGATTGGGCAGGGCGGGACCGGGGAGCTGTTTTTT. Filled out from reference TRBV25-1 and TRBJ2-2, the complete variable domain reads EADIYQTPRYLVIGTGKKITLECSQTMGHDKMYWYQQDPGMELHLIHYSYGVNSTEKGDLSSESTVSRIRTEHFPLTLESARPSHTSQYLCASSRIGQGGTGELFFGEGSRLTVL.

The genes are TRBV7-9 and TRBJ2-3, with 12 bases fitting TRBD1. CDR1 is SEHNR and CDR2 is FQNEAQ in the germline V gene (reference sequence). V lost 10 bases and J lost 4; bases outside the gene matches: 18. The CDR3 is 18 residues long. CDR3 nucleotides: TGTGCCAACGATCTAGGCGGGACAGGGGGCGCGCGGGCAGATACGCAGTATTTT. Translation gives CANDLGGTGGARADTQYF. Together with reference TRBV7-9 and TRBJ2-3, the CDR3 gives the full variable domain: DTGVSQNPRHKITKRGQNVTFRCDPISEHNRLYWYRQTLGQGPEFLTYFQNEAQLEKSRLLSDRFSAERPKGSFSTLEIQRTEQGDSAMYLCANDLGGTGGARADTQYFGPGTRLTVL.

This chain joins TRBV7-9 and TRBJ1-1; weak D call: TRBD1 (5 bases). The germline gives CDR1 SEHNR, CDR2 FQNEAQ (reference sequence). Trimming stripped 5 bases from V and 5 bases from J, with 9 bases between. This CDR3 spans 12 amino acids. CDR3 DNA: TGTGCCAGCAGCCGGGACCAGACTGAAGCTTTCTTT. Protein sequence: CASSRDQTEAFF. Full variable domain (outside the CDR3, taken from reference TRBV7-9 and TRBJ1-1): DTGVSQNPRHKITKRGQNVTFRCDPISEHNRLYWYRQTLGQGPEFLTYFQNEAQLEKSRLLSDRFSAERPKGSFSTLEIQRTEQGDSAMYLCASSRDQTEAFFGQGTRLTVV.

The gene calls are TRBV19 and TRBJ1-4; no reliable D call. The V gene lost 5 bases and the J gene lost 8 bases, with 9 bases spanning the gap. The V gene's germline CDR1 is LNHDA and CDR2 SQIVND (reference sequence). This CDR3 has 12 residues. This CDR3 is CASSDILEKLFF. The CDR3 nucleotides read TGTGCCAGTAGTGACATTTTGGAAAAACTGTTTTTT.

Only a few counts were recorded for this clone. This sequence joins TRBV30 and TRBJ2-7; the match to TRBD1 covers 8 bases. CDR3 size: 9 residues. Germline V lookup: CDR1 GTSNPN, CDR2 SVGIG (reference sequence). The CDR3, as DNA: TGTGCCCGACGACAGGGGCCTAAAGTC. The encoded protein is CARRQGPKV.

CDR3 DNA: TGTGCCAGCAGCTTAGGGGACAGGGCCCAAGAGACCCAGTACTTC. Encoded protein: CASSLGDRAQETQYF. The V call is TRBV7-9, the J call TRBJ2-5; the match to TRBD1 covers 9 bases. The germline gives CDR1 SEHNR, CDR2 FQNEAQ (reference sequence). J was trimmed by 1 base and V by 1 base; bases with no gene match: 1. There are 15 residues in the CDR3.

The CDR3 DNA follows: TGCGCCAGCAGCCCCCCGGGGGGGGGCTACACCTTC. Residues: CASSPPGGGYTF. The rearrangement links TRBV4-1 to TRBJ1-2; a possible D gene is TRBD1 (5 bases). V gave up 4 bases and J gave up 8 bases, with 11 bases separating them. From germline, CDR1 is MGHRA and CDR2 YSYEKL. The CDR3 spans 12 residues.

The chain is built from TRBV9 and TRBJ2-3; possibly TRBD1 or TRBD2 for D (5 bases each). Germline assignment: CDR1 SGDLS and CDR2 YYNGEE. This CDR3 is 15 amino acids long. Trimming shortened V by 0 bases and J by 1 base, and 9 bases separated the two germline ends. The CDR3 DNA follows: TGTGCCAGCAGCGTAGGGGGGTATCGCACAGATACGCAGTATTTT. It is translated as CASSVGGYRTDTQYF.

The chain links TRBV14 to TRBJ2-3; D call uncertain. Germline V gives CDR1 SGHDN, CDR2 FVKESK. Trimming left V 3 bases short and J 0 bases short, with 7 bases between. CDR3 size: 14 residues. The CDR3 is CASSHGSSTDTQYF. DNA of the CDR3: TGTGCCAGCAGCCATGGATCTAGCACAGATACGCAGTATTTT.

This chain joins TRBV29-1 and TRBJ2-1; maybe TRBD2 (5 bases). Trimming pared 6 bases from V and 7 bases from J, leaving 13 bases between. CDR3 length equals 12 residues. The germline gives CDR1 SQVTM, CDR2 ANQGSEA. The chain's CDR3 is CSVARSGNEQFF. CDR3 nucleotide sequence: TGCAGCGTGGCCCGTTCGGGGAATGAGCAGTTCTTC.

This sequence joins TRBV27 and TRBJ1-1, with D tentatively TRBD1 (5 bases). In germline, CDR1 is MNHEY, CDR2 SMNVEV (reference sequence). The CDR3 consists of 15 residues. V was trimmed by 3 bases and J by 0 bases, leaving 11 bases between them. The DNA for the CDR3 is TGTGCCAGCAGTTTTATGGGGCCCCTGAACACTGAAGCTTTCTTT. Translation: CASSFMGPLNTEAFF.

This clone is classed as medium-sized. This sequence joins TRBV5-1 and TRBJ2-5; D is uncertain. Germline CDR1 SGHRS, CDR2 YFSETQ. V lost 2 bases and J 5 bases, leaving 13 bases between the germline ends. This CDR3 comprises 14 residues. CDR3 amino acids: CASSLKGYGETQYF. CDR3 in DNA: TGCGCCAGCAGCTTAAAAGGGTATGGTGAGACCCAGTACTTC.

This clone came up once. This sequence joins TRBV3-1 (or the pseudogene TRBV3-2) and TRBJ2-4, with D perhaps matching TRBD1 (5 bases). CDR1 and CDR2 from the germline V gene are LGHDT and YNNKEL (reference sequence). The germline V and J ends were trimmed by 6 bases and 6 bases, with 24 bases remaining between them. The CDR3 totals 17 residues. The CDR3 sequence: CASSHLGRGIRGNIQYF. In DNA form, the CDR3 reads TGTGCCAGCAGTCATTTGGGGCGCGGTATCCGTGGAAACATTCAGTACTTC.